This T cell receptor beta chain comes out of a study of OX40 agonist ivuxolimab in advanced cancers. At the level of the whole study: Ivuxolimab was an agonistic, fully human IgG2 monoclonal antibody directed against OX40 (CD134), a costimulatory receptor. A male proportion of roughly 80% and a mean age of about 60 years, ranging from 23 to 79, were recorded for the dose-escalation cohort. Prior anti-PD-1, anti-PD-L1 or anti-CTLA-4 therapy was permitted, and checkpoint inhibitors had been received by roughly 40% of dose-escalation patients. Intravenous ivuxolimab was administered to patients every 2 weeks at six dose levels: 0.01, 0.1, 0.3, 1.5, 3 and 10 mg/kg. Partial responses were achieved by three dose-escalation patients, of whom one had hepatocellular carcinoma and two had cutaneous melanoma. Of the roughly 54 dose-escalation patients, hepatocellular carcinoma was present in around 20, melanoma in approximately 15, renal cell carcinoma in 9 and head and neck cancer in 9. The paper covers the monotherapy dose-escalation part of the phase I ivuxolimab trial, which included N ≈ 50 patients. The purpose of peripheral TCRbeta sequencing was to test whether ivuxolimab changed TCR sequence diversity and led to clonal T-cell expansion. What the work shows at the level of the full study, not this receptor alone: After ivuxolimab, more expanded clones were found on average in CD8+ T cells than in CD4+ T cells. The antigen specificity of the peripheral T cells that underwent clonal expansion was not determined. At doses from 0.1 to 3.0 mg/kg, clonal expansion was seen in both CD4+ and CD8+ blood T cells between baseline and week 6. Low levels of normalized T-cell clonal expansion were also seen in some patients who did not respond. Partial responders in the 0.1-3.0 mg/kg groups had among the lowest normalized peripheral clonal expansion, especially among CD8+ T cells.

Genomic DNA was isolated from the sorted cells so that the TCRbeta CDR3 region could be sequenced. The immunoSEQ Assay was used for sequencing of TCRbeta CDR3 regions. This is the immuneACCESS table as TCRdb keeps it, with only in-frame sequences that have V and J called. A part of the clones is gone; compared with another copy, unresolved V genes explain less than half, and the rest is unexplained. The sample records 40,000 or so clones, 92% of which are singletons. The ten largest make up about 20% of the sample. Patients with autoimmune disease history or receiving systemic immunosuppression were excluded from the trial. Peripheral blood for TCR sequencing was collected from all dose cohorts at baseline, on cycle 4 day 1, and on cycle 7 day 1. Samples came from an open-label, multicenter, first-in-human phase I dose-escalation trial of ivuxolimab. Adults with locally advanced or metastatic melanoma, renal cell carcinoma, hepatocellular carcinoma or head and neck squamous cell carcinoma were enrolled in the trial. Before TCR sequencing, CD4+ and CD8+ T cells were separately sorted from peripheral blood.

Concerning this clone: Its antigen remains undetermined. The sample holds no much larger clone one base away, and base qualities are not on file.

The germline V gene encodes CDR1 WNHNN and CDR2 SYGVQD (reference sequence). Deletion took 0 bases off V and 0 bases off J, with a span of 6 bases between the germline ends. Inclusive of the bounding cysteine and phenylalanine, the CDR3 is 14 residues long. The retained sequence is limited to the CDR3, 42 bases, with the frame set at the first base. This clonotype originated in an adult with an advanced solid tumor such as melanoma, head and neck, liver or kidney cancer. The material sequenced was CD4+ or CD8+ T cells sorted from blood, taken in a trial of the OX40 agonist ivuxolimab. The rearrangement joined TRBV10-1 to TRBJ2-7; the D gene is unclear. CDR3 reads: CASSESGSSYEQYF. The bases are TGCGCCAGCAGTGAGTCGGGCAGCTCCTACGAGCAGTACTTC.